This is a list of T cell receptor beta chains from one sample in a study of T cell responses to AZD1222 COVID-19 vaccine. Clones were sequenced by immunoSEQ multiplex PCR, and TCRdb holds only the in-frame ones, with some missing. The table includes fewer than 120,000 clones, just under 95% detected once. Sequencing was performed on peripheral blood, taken 28 days after the second AZD1222 dose. These receptors came from an adult who received the AZD1222 COVID-19 vaccine. CDR3s include the opening cysteine and the closing phenylalanine or tryptophan. D genes are given only for firm matches. A clone size is listed for some rows: how often the clone was seen (once, few, many), or a class if it is expanded.

V gene	J gene	D gene	clone size	CDR3 protein	CDR3 DNA
TRBV12-3/TRBV12-4	TRBJ2-3	-	-	CASTPDQHDTQYF	TGTGCCAGCACCCCTGATCAGCACGATACGCAGTATTTT
TRBV5-1	TRBJ2-1	-	-	CASSLPSLNEQFF	TGCGCCAGCAGCTTGCCTAGTCTCAATGAGCAGTTCTTC
TRBV5-1	TRBJ2-7	TRBD2	-	CASRRGGAGGTSYEQYF	TGCGCCAGCAGACGGGGTGGTGCGGGGGGGACCTCCTACGAGCAGTACTTC
TRBV5-1	TRBJ1-3	-	once	CASSLGGTGNTIYF	TGCGCCAGCAGCTTGGGCGGAACGGGAAACACCATATATTTT
TRBV4-1	TRBJ2-5	-	-	CASSHEGRRGETQYF	TGCGCCAGCAGCCACGAAGGCCGAAGGGGGGAGACCCAGTACTTC
TRBV15	TRBJ1-1	-	-	CATSRPDLSRGMNTEAFF	TGTGCCACCAGCAGACCGGACCTCTCAAGGGGCATGAACACTGAAGCTTTCTTT
TRBV5-4	TRBJ1-2	-	-	CASSSSATQFSGYTF	TGTGCCAGCAGCTCGAGTGCTACTCAGTTTTCTGGCTACACCTTC
TRBV5-4	TRBJ2-7	-	-	CASSPWQGFNEQYF	TGTGCCAGCAGCCCTTGGCAGGGGTTCAACGAGCAGTACTTC
TRBV29-1	TRBJ1-1	-	-	CSVEDQANTEAFF	TGCAGCGTTGAAGATCAGGCGAACACTGAAGCTTTCTTT
TRBV10-3	TRBJ2-3	-	-	CAINPRTTDTQYF	TGTGCCATCAACCCCCGGACTACAGATACGCAGTATTTT
TRBV25-1	TRBJ1-1	-	-	CASSDPGEAFF	TGTGCCAGCAGTGATCCTGGTGAGGCTTTCTTT
TRBV6-1	TRBJ1-5	TRBD1	-	CASSANRGISNQPQHF	TGTGCCAGCAGTGCTAACAGGGGTATTAGCAATCAGCCCCAGCATTTT
TRBV3-1/TRBV3-2	TRBJ1-2	TRBD1	-	CASSQDGTGDGYTF	TGTGCCAGCAGCCAAGATGGGACAGGAGATGGCTACACCTTC
TRBV27	TRBJ2-1	-	once	CASSYLPDNEQFF	TGTGCCAGCAGTTACTTGCCTGACAATGAGCAGTTCTTC
TRBV18	TRBJ1-6	-	-	CASSPPPNSPLHF	TGTGCCAGCTCACCGCCGCCGAATTCACCCCTCCACTTT